These 23 T cell receptor beta chains were sequenced from one sample in a study of breast tumors, draining lymph nodes, adjacent tissues. TCRdb fed the multiplex PCR reads into MiXCR, producing one record per CDR3 protein. This sample has under 25,000 distinct CDR3 sequences, with roughly 43% found just once. The sequencing input was breast tumor tissue. All receptors come from a female donor with breast cancer. Some clones in this sample may be carry-over from other donors' samples.

In this sample, this clonotype turned up many times. V and J are TRBV9 and TRBJ2-1; 16 nucleotides align to TRBD2. V was pared by 3 bases and J by 12 bases, with 6 bases of the junction left unmatched. The CDR3 runs to 15 residues. Looked up from germline, CDR1 is SGDLS and CDR2 is YYNGEE. CDR3 amino acids: CASSEGTSGRGGQFF. The CDR3 DNA sequence: TGTGCCAGCAGCGAAGGGACTAGCGGGAGGGGGGGGCAGTTCTTC.

In its sample, this clonotype was seen many times. The rearrangement links TRBV11-2 to TRBJ2-1; maybe TRBD1 (5 bases). Germline V lookup: CDR1 SGHAT, CDR2 FQNNGV. Trimming shortened V by 3 bases and J by 2 bases, and 17 bases separated the two germline ends. This CDR3 has 17 residues. The DNA for the CDR3 is TGTGCCAGCAGCTTGGTCAGGGTAGTTTTCGCCTACAATGAGCAGTTCTTC. Protein sequence: CASSLVRVVFAYNEQFF.

The chain employs TRBV4-1 and TRBJ2-2, with 7 nucleotides matching TRBD2. V trimming: 4 bases; J trimming: 1 base; junction bases outside the gene matches: 3. The CDR3 contains 15 residues. From germline, CDR1 is MGHRA and CDR2 YSYEKL. The CDR3 DNA follows: TGCGCCAGCAGCCGTGGACTAGAGAACACCGGGGAGCTGTTTTTT. As protein: CASSRGLENTGELFF.

This chain uses TRBV11-3 with TRBJ2-3; 14 nucleotides agree with TRBD2. The CDR3 is 16 amino acids. Germline CDR1 is SGHNT and CDR2 is YENEEA. V was pared by 5 bases and J by 5 bases, with 6 bases of the junction left unmatched. The DNA of the CDR3 is TGTGCCAGCAGCGCGGGACTAGCGGGAGAGGGAGATACGCAGTATTTT. Residues: CASSAGLAGEGDTQYF.

In this sample, this clonotype turned up many times. The chain couples TRBV4-1 to TRBJ2-1; D tentatively fits TRBD1 or TRBD2 (5 bases each). With 4 bases removed from V and 0 bases from J, the gap between germline ends came to 10 bases. Germline assignment: CDR1 MGHRA and CDR2 YSYEKL. The CDR3 consists of 15 residues. The CDR3 DNA is TGCGCCAGCAGCCGGGACCTAAGCTCCTACAATGAGCAGTTCTTC. It translates to CASSRDLSSYNEQFF.

This clonotype rates as medium-sized. This chain links TRBV6-1 with TRBJ2-7; 13 bases map to TRBD2. With V trimmed by 8 bases and J by 6 bases, 7 bases remained unmatched. From germline, CDR1 is MNHNS and CDR2 SASEGT. The CDR3 length is 14 residues. This CDR3 is CASFGLAGVVEQYF. The CDR3 DNA sequence: TGTGCCAGCTTCGGACTAGCGGGAGTGGTCGAGCAGTACTTC.

Ten or more counts support this clonotype. The chain has TRBV19 and TRBJ2-7, with 13 bases aligning to TRBD2. CDR1 and CDR2 (germline): LNHDA, SQIVND (reference sequence). Losses at the gene ends were 7 bases for V and 6 bases for J; bases not matched to a gene: 6. The CDR3 length is 14 residues. This CDR3 is CASNGLAGAGEQYF. The CDR3 DNA follows: TGTGCCAGTAACGGACTAGCGGGAGCAGGCGAGCAGTACTTC.

At least ten counts were recorded for this clonotype. The V call is TRBV28, the J call TRBJ1-6; D not certain. V was pared by 5 bases and J by 0 bases, with 11 bases between. The CDR3 covers 16 residues. Germline loops: CDR1 MDHEN, CDR2 SYDVKM. DNA of the CDR3: TGTGCCAGCAGTGCGGTTTTCAGCTCCTATAATTCACCCCTCCACTTT. As protein: CASSAVFSSYNSPLHF.

There are a few counts of this clonotype. This sequence joins TRBV19 and TRBJ1-2; no clear D. Trimming cost V 4 bases and J 6 bases, with 9 bases left between them. In germline, CDR1 is LNHDA, CDR2 SQIVND (reference sequence). The CDR3 sequence is 12 residues long. CDR3 sequence reads: CASSRPSHGYTF. CDR3 sequence (DNA): TGTGCCAGTAGTAGGCCGTCTCATGGCTACACCTTC. The variable domain in full, completed from reference TRBV19 and TRBJ1-2, reads DGGITQSPKYLFRKEGQNVTLSCEQNLNHDAMYWYRQDPGQGLRLIYYSQIVNDFQKGDIAEGYSVSREKKESFPLTVTSAQKNPTAFYLCASSRPSHGYTFGSGTRLTVV.

The chain couples TRBV9 to TRBJ2-2, with 9 bases aligning to TRBD2. The CDR3 has 13 residues. V was pared by 3 bases and J by 6 bases, with 0 bases of the junction left unmatched. Germline values: CDR1 SGDLS, CDR2 YYNGEE. CDR3 DNA: TGTGCCAGCAGCGCTAGCGGGGCCGGGGAGCTGTTTTTT. Its protein is CASSASGAGELFF. Filled out from reference TRBV9 and TRBJ2-2, the complete variable domain reads DSGVTQTPKHLITATGQRVTLRCSPRSGDLSVYWYQQSLDQGLQFLIQYYNGEERAKGNILERFSAQQFPDLHSELNLSSLELGDSALYFCASSASGAGELFFGEGSRLTVL.

This clonotype appeared a single time. This sequence joins TRBV10-2 and TRBJ1-4, with TRBD1 matching over 10 bases. The CDR3 extends over 16 amino acids. CDR1 is WSHSY and CDR2 is SAAADI in the germline V gene. J gave up 6 bases and V 1 base, and 5 bases lay outside the gene matches. The CDR3 region has the DNA TGCGCCAGCAGTGAGTGGATAGGGACAGGGGATGAAAAACTGTTTTTT. It is translated as CASSEWIGTGDEKLFF.

The chain uses TRBV20-1 and TRBJ2-1; 9 bases align to TRBD2. Germline CDR1 and CDR2: DFQATT and SNEGSKA (reference sequence). The CDR3 is 15 amino acids. The V segment lost 2 bases and the J segment 3 bases; nucleotides outside the gene matches: 5. The CDR3 sequence: CSARPSSGIYNEQFF. DNA of the CDR3: TGCAGTGCTAGACCGTCTAGCGGGATCTACAATGAGCAGTTCTTC.

This clonotype is deemed medium-sized. This rearrangement joins TRBV19 to TRBJ2-1; 9 positions agree with TRBD2. J gave up 0 bases and V 7 bases, and 7 bases lay outside the gene matches. Germline CDR1 is LNHDA and CDR2 is SQIVND (reference sequence). This CDR3 is 16 amino acids long. CDR3 loop: CASTQKRGASYNEQFF. CDR3 DNA sequence: TGTGCCAGTACCCAAAAGCGGGGGGCCTCCTACAATGAGCAGTTCTTC.

The chain combines TRBV11-2 with TRBJ1-1, with D hard to call. Trimming stripped 0 bases from V and 3 bases from J, with 11 bases between. CDR1 and CDR2 from the germline V gene are SGHAT and FQNNGV. This CDR3 has 15 residues. The CDR3, as DNA: TGTGCCAGCAGCTTAGATAACCGAATATACACTGAAGCTTTCTTT. As protein: CASSLDNRIYTEAFF.

This clonotype was found many times. This chain joins TRBV4-3 and TRBJ2-1, with 10 bases that match TRBD2. The length of the CDR3 is 15 residues. The germline V gene encodes CDR1 LGHNA and CDR2 YSLEER. The V gene end was trimmed by 0 bases and the J gene end by 5 bases; junction bases not matched to a gene: 1. The CDR3 bases are TGCGCCAGCAGCCAAGATGGACTAGCGGACAATGAGCAGTTCTTC. Its translation: CASSQDGLADNEQFF.

There are many counts of this clonotype. The gene calls are TRBV6-6 and TRBJ1-3; D is undetermined. The CDR3 covers 15 residues. Deletions cut 0 bases from V and 1 base from J, with 7 bases between. The germline V gene encodes CDR1 MNHNY and CDR2 SVGAGI (reference sequence). The CDR3 region is CASSYSAGSGNTIYF. As DNA, the CDR3 is TGTGCCAGCAGTTACTCCGCGGGTTCTGGAAACACCATATATTTT.

In its sample, this clonotype was seen many times. The chain couples TRBV19 to TRBJ1-6, with unresolved D. This CDR3 has 14 residues. CDR1 is LNHDA, CDR2 SQIVND, per germline (reference sequence). V was clipped by 3 bases and J by 9 bases, with 12 bases between them. DNA for the CDR3: TGTGCCAGTAGTATCAGGCCAGGCGGTTCACCCCTCCACTTT. Translating gives CASSIRPGGSPLHF.

This clonotype is termed medium-sized. The chain joins TRBV20-1 to TRBJ2-3; D is tentatively TRBD1 or TRBD2 (5 bases each). The ends were cut back, 2 bases at V and 1 base at J, with 7 bases in the middle. This CDR3 is 13 amino acids long. Germline V CDR1 and CDR2: DFQATT, SNEGSKA (reference sequence). In DNA, the CDR3 is TGCAGTGCTAGACCGGGACGCACAGATACGCAGTATTTT. The encoded protein is CSARPGRTDTQYF.

This clonotype was seen repeatedly, ten times or more. This sequence joins TRBV12-3 or TRBV12-4 and TRBJ2-3; no clear D. The CDR3 consists of 16 residues. V dropped 3 bases and J dropped 2 bases, with 15 bases sitting between them. CDR3 region: CASSFWQSHNTDTQYF. In DNA, the CDR3 is TGTGCCAGCAGTTTTTGGCAGAGCCATAACACAGATACGCAGTATTTT.

This clonotype was observed at least ten times. The V and J genes are TRBV2 and TRBJ1-5; the D gene is possibly TRBD1 (6 bases). Germline V gene data show CDR1 as SNHLY and CDR2 as FYNNEI. CDR3 length equals 17 residues. V was clipped by 0 bases and J by 2 bases, with 14 bases between them. The DNA of the CDR3 is TGTGCCAGCAGTGAAGCGACCAGGGGTTTGGGCAATCAGCCCCAGCATTTT. Translated: CASSEATRGLGNQPQHF.

This clonotype was recorded at least ten times. V usage is TRBV6-1 and J usage is TRBJ2-7; 10 nucleotides match TRBD2. This CDR3 is 15 amino acids long. Germline CDR1 reads MNHNS; CDR2 reads SASEGT. V shed 3 bases and J 4 bases; nucleotides not matched to a gene: 6. In DNA, the CDR3 is TGTGCCAGCAGTGATCTAGCGGGAGTTATATACGAGCAGTACTTC. Its protein product is CASSDLAGVIYEQYF.

This clonotype is classed as medium-sized. The rearrangement uses TRBV7-3 and TRBJ2-1; D possibly corresponds to TRBD2 (5 bases). CDR1 is SGHTA, CDR2 FQGTGA, per germline. Trimming shortened V by 3 bases and J by 7 bases, and 7 bases separated the two germline ends. This CDR3 is 12 amino acids long. The CDR3, as DNA: TGTGCCAGCAGCTTCCCGGGGAATGAGCAGTTCTTC. Translated, it gives CASSFPGNEQFF.

Ten or more counts support this clonotype. The chain carries TRBV14 and TRBJ2-1, with D possibly being TRBD1 (5 bases). Per germline, CDR1 SGHDN and CDR2 FVKESK. Trimming removed 2 bases from V and 10 bases from J, with 24 bases in between. The CDR3 is 17 residues long. The CDR3 loop reads CASSQPRGALGLWEQFF. The CDR3 region has the DNA TGTGCCAGCAGCCAACCAAGGGGTGCGCTGGGTTTATGGGAGCAGTTCTTC.